A single sample gave rise to the 5 T cell receptor beta chains below, sequenced in a study of monozygotic twins with cystic fibrosis. Data came from immunoSEQ multiplex PCR; TCRdb stores just in-frame clones and leaves some out. The table lists tens of thousands of clones, approximately 90% of them singletons, with about 0.31% in the top ten. The sequenced sample was blood. These receptors were obtained from a girl aged 2-10 years with cystic fibrosis.

The chain joins TRBV13 to TRBJ1-1, with no clear D. CDR1 is PRHDT, CDR2 FYEKMQ, per germline (reference sequence). The CDR3 length is 13 residues. The V gene lost 5 bases and the J gene lost 0 bases, with 7 bases spanning the gap. The CDR3 sequence is CASSQGVNTEAFF. CDR3 sequence (DNA): TGTGCCAGCAGCCAAGGAGTGAACACTGAAGCTTTCTTT.

The V and J genes are TRBV7-9 and TRBJ1-1, with a weak D call TRBD1 (5 bases). In germline, CDR1 is SEHNR, CDR2 FQNEAQ (reference sequence). The V and J ends lost 2 bases and 0 bases respectively, with 10 bases between them. The CDR3 has 15 residues. CDR3 amino acids: CASSLTRVMNTEAFF. The DNA for the CDR3 is TGTGCCAGCAGCTTAACCAGGGTCATGAACACTGAAGCTTTCTTT.

This chain joins TRBV6-6 and TRBJ1-5; 7 bases fit TRBD1. The germline V gene encodes CDR1 MNHNY and CDR2 SVGAGI (reference sequence). V shed 6 bases, J shed 1 base, and the junction held 6 bases outside the gene matches. This CDR3 has 15 amino acids. CDR3 sequence (DNA): TGTGCCAGCAGGTCCCAGGGGGGGAGCAATCAGCCCCAGCATTTT. Its protein is CASRSQGGSNQPQHF.

The chain combines TRBV2 with TRBJ1-6; 8 nucleotides align to TRBD1. The length of the CDR3 is 18 residues. Germline lookup yields CDR1 SNHLY and CDR2 FYNNEI. The V gene end was trimmed by 3 bases and the J gene end by 7 bases; junction bases not matched to a gene: 14. The CDR3 here is CASSETPPGTGSNSPLHF. The CDR3 nucleotides are TGTGCCAGCAGTGAGACCCCTCCTGGGACAGGTTCCAATTCACCCCTCCACTTT.

The rearrangement joins TRBV6-5 to TRBJ2-3; TRBD2 matches 11 bases. The CDR3 runs to 15 residues. Germline CDR1 reads MNHEY; CDR2 reads SVGAGI. Trimming cost V 6 bases and J 1 base; bases outside gene matches: 3. In DNA form, the CDR3 reads TGTGCCAGCAGCAAACTAGCGGGGGGCACAGATACGCAGTATTTT. It encodes CASSKLAGGTDTQYF.